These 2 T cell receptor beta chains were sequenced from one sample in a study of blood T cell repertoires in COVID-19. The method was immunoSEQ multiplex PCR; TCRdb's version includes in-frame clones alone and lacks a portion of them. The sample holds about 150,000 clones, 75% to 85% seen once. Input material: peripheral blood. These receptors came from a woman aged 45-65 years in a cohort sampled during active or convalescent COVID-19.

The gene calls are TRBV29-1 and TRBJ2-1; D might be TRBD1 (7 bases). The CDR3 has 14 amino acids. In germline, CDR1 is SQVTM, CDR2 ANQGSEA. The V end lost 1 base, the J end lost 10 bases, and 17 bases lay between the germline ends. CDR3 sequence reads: CSVEVHRGRGEQFF. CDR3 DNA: TGCAGCGTTGAAGTTCACAGGGGACGGGGGGAGCAGTTCTTC.

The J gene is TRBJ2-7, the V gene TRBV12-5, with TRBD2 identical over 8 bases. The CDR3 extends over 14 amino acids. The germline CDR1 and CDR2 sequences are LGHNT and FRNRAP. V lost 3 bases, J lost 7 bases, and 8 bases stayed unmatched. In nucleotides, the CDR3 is TGTGCTAGTGGTTTACCCGGGGGGGAGCCAGAGCAGTACTTC. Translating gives CASGLPGGEPEQYF.